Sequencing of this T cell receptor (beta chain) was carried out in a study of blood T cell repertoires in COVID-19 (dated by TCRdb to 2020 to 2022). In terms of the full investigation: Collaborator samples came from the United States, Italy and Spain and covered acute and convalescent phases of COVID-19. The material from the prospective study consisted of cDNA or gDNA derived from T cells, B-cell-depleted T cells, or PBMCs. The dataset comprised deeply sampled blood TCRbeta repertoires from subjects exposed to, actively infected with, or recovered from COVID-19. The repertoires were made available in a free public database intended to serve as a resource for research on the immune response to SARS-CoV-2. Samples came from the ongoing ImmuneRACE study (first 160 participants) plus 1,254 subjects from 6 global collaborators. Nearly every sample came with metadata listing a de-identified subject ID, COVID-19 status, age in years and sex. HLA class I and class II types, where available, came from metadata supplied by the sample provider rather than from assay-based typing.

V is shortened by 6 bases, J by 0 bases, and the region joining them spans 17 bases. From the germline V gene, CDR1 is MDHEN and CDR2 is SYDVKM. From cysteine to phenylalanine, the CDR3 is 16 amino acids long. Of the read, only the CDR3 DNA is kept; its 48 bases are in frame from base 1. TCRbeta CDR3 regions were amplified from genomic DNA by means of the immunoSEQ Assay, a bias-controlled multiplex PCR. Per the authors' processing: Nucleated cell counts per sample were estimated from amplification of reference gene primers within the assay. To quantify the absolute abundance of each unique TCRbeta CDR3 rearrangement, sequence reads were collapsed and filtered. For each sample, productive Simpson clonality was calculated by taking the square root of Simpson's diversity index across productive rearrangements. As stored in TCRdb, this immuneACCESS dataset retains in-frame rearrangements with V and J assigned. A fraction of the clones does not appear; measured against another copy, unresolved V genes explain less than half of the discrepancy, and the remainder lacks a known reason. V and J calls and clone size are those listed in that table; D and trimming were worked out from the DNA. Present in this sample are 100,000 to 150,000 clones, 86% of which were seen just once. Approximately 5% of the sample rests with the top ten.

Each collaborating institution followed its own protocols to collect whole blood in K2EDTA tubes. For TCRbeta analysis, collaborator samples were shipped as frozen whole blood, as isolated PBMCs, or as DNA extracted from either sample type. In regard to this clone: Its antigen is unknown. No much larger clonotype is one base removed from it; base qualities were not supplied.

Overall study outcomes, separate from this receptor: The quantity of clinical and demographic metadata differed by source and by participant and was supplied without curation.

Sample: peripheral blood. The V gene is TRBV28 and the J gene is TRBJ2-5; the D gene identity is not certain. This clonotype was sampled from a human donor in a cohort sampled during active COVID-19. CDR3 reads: CASRPPAVTYQETQYF. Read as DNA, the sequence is TGTGCCAGCAGACCCCCGGCGGTAACGTACCAAGAGACCCAGTACTTC. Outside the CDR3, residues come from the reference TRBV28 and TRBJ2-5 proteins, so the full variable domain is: DVKVTQSSRYLVKRTGEKVFLECVQDMDHENMFWYRQDPGLGLRLIYFSYDVKMKEKGDIPEGYSVSREKKERFSLILESASTNQTSMYLCASRPPAVTYQETQYFGPGTRLLVL.